The text below deals with one TCR beta chain. Antigen specificity is unknown. Naive CD8 T cells were sorted, and the gate applied was CD8+CD4-CCR7+CD45RA+. The germline gives CDR1 SQVTM, CDR2 ANQGSEA. The V gene end was trimmed by 8 bases and the J gene end by 1 base; junction bases not matched to a gene: 4. There are 13 residues in the CDR3. The data belong to a study of molecular identifiers for immune sequencing clone quantification. Notes on the study in general: In CMV-specific effectors, clones above 20 copies held over 99% of molecules; naive, under 1%. Highly expanded clone sizes could be underestimated through barcode sharing by identical TCR molecules.

Preparation of the bulk TCR libraries relied on previously described methods and listed TCR primers. TCRdb reprocessed the PCR reads via MiXCR and lists one record per CDR3 protein. The sample holds over 100,000 distinct CDR3 sequences, around 37% seen once. Sequencing was carried out using naive CD8+ T cells from blood, with Jurkat cell RNA spiked in. Stated subset: FACS-sorted CD8+CD4-CCR7+CD45RA+ naive T cells. This TCR derives from a human donor in good health. Some libraries in this study had Jurkat cell RNA spiked in. This chain links TRBV29-1 with TRBJ2-3, with TRBD1 matching over 9 bases. The DNA for the CDR3 is TGCAGCCTTTGGACAGGGGGCACAGATACGCAGTATTTT. Its protein is CSLWTGGTDTQYF.